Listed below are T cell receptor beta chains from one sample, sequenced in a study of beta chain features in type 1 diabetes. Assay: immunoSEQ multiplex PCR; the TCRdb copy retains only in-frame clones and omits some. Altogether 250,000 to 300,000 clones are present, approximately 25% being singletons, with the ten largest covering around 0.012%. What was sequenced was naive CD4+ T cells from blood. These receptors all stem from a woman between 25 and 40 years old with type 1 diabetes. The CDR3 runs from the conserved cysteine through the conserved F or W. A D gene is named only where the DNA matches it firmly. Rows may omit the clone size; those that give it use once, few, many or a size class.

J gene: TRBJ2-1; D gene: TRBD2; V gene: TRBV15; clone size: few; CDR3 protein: CATSSRGTSGNEQFF; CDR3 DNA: TGTGCCACCAGCAGTCGCGGGACTAGCGGCAATGAGCAGTTCTTC
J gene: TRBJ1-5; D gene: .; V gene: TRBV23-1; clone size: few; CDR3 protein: CASSLGGMGNQPQHF; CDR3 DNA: TGCGCCAGCAGTCTCGGGGGGATGGGCAATCAGCCCCAGCATTTT
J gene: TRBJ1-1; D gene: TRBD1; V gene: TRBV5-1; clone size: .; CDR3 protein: CASSPTGDTEAFF; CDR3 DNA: TGCGCCAGCAGCCCCACAGGGGACACTGAAGCTTTCTTT
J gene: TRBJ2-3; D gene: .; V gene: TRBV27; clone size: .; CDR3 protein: CASSRRGFTDTQYF; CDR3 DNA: TGTGCCAGCAGTCGCAGGGGATTCACAGATACGCAGTATTTT
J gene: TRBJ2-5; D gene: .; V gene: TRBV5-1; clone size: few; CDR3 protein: CASSFWRETQYF; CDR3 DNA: TGCGCCAGCAGCTTCTGGAGAGAGACCCAGTACTTC
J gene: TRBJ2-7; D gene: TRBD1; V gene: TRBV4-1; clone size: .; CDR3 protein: CASSQGDRRSYEQYF; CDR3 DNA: TGCGCCAGCAGCCAAGGGGACAGGAGATCCTACGAGCAGTACTTC
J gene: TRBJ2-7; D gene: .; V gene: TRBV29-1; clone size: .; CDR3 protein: CSVVTEGSYEQYF; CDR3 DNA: TGCAGCGTTGTGACAGAAGGCTCCTACGAGCAGTACTTC
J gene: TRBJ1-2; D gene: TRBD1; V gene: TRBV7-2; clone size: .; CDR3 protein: CASSSMDRVYGYTF; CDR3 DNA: TGTGCCAGCAGCTCCATGGACAGGGTCTATGGCTACACCTTC
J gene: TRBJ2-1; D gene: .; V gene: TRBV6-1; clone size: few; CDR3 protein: CASRTGSPEQFF; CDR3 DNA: TGTGCCAGCAGGACAGGAAGCCCTGAGCAGTTCTTC
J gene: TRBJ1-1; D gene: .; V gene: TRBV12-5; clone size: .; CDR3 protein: CASGLVPGWGTEAFF; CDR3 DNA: TGTGCTAGTGGTTTGGTACCGGGGTGGGGCACTGAAGCTTTCTTT
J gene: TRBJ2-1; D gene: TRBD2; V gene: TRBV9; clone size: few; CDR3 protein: CASSVASSGNNEQFF; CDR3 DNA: TGTGCCAGCAGCGTAGCCTCTAGCGGGAACAATGAGCAGTTCTTC
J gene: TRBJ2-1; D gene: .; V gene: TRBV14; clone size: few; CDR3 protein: CASSQGHHSEQFF; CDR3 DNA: TGTGCCAGCAGCCAGGGACATCATAGTGAGCAGTTCTTC
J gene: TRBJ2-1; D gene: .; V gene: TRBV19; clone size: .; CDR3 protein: CASSSDHLGQFF; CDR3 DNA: TGTGCCAGTAGTTCCGATCATCTAGGGCAGTTCTTC
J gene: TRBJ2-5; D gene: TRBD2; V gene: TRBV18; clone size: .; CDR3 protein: CASSTGGTTETQYF; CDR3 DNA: TGTGCCAGCTCAACGGGAGGAACGACGGAGACCCAGTACTTC
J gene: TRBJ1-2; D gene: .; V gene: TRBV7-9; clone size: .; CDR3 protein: CASSLRSTGYGYTF; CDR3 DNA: TGTGCCAGCAGCTTACGCTCGACTGGGTATGGCTACACCTTC
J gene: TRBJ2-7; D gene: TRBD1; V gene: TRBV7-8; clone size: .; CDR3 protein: CASRKSTGGSYEQYF; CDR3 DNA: TGTGCCAGCCGTAAGAGTACAGGGGGCTCCTACGAGCAGTACTTC
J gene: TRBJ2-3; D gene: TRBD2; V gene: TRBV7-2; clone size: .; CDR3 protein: CASSPWTSGGTDTQYF; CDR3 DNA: TGTGCCAGCAGCCCTTGGACTAGCGGTGGCACAGATACGCAGTATTTT
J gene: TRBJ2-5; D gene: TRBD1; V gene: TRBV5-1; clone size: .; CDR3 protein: CASRTGRAGETQYF; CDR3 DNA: TGCGCCAGCCGGACAGGGCGGGCCGGGGAGACCCAGTACTTC
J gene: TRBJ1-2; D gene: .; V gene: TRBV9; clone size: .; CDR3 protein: CASSLTGRYGYTF; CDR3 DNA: TGTGCCAGCAGCCTAACAGGGAGATATGGCTACACCTTC
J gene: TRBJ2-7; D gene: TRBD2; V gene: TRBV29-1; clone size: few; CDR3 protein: CSVERESGEQYF; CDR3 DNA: TGCAGCGTTGAGCGGGAGTCAGGCGAGCAGTACTTC
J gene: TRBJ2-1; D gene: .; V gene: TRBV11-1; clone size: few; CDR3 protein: CASSLHRVNNEQFF; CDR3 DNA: TGTGCCAGCAGCTTACATCGGGTTAACAATGAGCAGTTCTTC
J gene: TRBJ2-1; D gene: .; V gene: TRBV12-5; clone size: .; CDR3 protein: CASGLVVGSGLYNEQFF; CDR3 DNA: TGTGCTAGTGGTTTGGTAGTCGGGTCAGGGTTATACAATGAGCAGTTCTTC
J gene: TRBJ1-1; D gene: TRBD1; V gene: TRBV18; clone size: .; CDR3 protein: CASSPPGTGVSTEAFF; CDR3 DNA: TGTGCCAGCTCACCACCGGGGACAGGGGTGAGCACTGAAGCTTTCTTT
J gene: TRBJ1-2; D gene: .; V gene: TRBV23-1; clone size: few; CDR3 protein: CASSYHGSGYTF; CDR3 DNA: TGCGCCAGCAGTTACCACGGGTCCGGCTACACCTTC
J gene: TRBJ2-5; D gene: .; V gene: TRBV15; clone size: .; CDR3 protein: CATSVRQGETQYF; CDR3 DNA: TGTGCCACCAGCGTTCGCCAGGGGGAGACCCAGTACTTC
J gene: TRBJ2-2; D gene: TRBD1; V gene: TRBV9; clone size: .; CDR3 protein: CASSPGGAWAGELFF; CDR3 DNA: TGTGCCAGCAGCCCAGGGGGAGCCTGGGCCGGGGAGCTGTTTTTT
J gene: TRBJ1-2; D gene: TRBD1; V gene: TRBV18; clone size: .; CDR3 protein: CASSPGQGSSYGYTF; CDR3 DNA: TGTGCCAGCTCACCGGGACAGGGGAGTAGCTATGGCTACACCTTC
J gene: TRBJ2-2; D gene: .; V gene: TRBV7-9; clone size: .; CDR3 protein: CASSFLMPSRELFF; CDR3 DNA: TGTGCCAGCAGCTTCCTAATGCCTAGTAGGGAGCTGTTTTTT
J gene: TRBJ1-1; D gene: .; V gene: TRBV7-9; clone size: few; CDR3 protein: CASSFGQTNTEAFF; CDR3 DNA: TGTGCCAGCAGCTTCGGACAGACGAACACTGAAGCTTTCTTT
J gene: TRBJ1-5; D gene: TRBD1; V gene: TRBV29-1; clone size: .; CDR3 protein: CSVLTGISNQPQHF; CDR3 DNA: TGCAGCGTCCTGACAGGGATTAGCAATCAGCCCCAGCATTTT
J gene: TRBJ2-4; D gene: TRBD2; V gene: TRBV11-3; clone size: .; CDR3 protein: CASSFQPGGDNIQYF; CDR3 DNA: TGTGCCAGCAGCTTCCAACCGGGAGGAGATAACATTCAGTACTTC
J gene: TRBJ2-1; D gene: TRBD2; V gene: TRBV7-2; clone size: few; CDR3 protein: CASRSLAGIAYEQFF; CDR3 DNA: TGTGCCAGCAGATCACTAGCGGGAATAGCATATGAGCAGTTCTTC
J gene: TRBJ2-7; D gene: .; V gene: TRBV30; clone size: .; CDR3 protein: CAWSVLPGGNEQYF; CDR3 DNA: TGTGCCTGGAGTGTACTTCCCGGGGGAAACGAGCAGTACTTC
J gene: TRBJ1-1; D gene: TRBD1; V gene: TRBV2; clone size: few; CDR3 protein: CASRTGQMNTEAFF; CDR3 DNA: TGTGCCAGCAGAACGGGACAGATGAACACTGAAGCTTTCTTT
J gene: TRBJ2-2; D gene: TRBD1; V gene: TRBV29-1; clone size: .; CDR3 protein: CSTRQGGNTGELFF; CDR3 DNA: TGCAGCACCCGACAGGGTGGGAACACCGGGGAGCTGTTTTTT
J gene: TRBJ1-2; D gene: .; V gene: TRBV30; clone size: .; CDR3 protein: CAWALWSSTNYGYTF; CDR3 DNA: TGTGCCTGGGCCCTTTGGTCAAGCACTAACTATGGCTACACCTTC
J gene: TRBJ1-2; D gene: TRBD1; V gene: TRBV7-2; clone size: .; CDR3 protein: CASSHGTGAPYGYTF; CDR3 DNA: TGTGCCAGCAGCCACGGGACAGGGGCCCCCTATGGCTACACCTTC
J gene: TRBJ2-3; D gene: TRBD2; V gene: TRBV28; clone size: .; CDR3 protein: CASRSGVPQGMQYF; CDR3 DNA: TGTGCCAGCAGAAGCGGGGTCCCGCAGGGTATGCAGTATTTT
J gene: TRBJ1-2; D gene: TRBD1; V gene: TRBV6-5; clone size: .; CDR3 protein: CASSFRQGAGYTF; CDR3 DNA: TGTGCCAGCAGTTTTCGACAGGGTGCTGGCTACACCTTC
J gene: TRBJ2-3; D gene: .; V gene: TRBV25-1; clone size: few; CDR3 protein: CASSHRVEDTQYF; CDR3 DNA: TGTGCCAGCAGTCACAGGGTGGAAGATACGCAGTATTTT
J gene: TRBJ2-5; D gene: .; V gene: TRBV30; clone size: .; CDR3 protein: CAWSGSPGVRSQYF; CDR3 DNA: TGTGCCTGGAGTGGTTCTCCGGGAGTAAGGTCCCAGTACTTC
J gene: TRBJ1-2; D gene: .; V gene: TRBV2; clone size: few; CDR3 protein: CASSQAAGNYGYTF; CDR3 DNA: TGTGCCAGCAGCCAGGCGGCAGGGAACTATGGCTACACCTTC
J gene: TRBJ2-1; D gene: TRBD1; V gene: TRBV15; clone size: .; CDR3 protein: CATSRYYDRVGNEQFF; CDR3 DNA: TGTGCCACCAGCAGATATTACGACAGGGTCGGCAATGAGCAGTTCTTC
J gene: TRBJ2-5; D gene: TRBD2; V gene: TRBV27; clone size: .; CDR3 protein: CASSRAAGGRETQYF; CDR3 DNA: TGTGCCAGCAGCCGGGCGGCGGGAGGTCGGGAGACCCAGTACTTC
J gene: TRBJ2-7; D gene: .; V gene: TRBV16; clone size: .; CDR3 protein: CASSPQQRYEQYF; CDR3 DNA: TGTGCCAGCAGCCCCCAGCAGCGATACGAGCAGTACTTC
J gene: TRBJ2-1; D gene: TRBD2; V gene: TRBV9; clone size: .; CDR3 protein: CASSVASGRPNEQFF; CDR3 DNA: TGTGCCAGCAGCGTAGCTAGCGGGAGACCCAATGAGCAGTTCTTC
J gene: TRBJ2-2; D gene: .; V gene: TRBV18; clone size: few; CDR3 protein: CASSLRTANTGELFF; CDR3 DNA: TGTGCCAGCTCACTGCGGACAGCGAACACCGGGGAGCTGTTTTTT
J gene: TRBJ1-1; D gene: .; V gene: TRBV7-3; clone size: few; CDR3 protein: CASSLLPPGTEAFF; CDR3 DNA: TGTGCCAGCAGCTTATTGCCACCGGGAACTGAAGCTTTCTTT
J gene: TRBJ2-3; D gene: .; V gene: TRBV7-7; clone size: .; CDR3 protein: CASSLDSTDTQYF; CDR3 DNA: TGTGCTAGCAGCTTAGACAGTACAGATACGCAGTATTTT
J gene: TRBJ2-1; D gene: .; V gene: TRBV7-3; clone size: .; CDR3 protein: CASSRGSSYYNEQFF; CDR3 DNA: TGTGCCAGCAGCCGCGGATCGAGTTATTACAATGAGCAGTTCTTC
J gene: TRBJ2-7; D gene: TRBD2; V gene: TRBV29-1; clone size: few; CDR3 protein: CSVSSRDYPYEQYF; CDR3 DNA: TGCAGCGTTTCGTCCCGGGACTACCCCTACGAGCAGTACTTC
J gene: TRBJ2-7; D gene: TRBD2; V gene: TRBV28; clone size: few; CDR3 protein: CASSSPSGRKNEQYF; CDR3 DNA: TGTGCCAGCAGTTCCCCTAGCGGGAGGAAGAACGAGCAGTACTTC
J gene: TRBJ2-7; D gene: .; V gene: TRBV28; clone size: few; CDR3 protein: CASSAQDEQYF; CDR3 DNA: TGTGCCAGCAGTGCCCAGGACGAGCAGTACTTC
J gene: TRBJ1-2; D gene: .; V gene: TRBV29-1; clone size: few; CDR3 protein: CSAETTNRHGYTF; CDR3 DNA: TGCAGCGCTGAAACTACGAATCGCCATGGCTACACCTTC
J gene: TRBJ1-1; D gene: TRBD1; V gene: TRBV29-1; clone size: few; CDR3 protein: CSVEGAQGAPGAFF; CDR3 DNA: TGCAGCGTTGAAGGAGCACAGGGGGCGCCTGGGGCTTTCTTT
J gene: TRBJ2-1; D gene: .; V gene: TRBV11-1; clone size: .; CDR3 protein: CASSFRVTNEQFF; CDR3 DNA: TGTGCCAGCAGTTTTCGGGTCACGAATGAGCAGTTCTTC